This T cell receptor beta chain appears in the sequencing data of a study of control samples from healthy donors and cancer patients. Clones were read by immunoSEQ multiplex PCR, and TCRdb kept only the in-frame ones, dropping some. The sample includes roughly 88,000 clones, more than 85% seen only once; the top ten take over 0.85%. There are 13 residues in the CDR3. V shed 2 bases and J shed 2 bases, with 7 bases lying between them. Germline loops: CDR1 SGHKS, CDR2 YYEKEE (reference sequence). The V call is TRBV5-5, the J call TRBJ1-1; D is unclear. The sample comprised blood. The source of this sequence is a woman aged 25 to 39 in good health. CDR3 in DNA: TGTGCCAGCAGCTTCGGCGGAAACACTGAAGCTTTCTTT. The encoded protein is CASSFGGNTEAFF.